These T cell receptor beta chains were read from a single sample in a study of T cell changes during pregnancy in multiple sclerosis. Clones were sequenced by immunoSEQ multiplex PCR, and TCRdb holds only the in-frame ones, with some missing. The table lists about 76,000 clones, about 92% of them singletons. Specimen: peripheral blood, collected in the second trimester of pregnancy. The receptors shown here come from a female donor with multiple sclerosis, enrolled in a pregnancy study. Both conserved end residues are part of each CDR3. The D gene is left open where the match is weak. The size entry is marked missing in some rows and otherwise reads once, few, many or a size class.

cdr3_aa v_call clone_size j_call cdr3_length d_call
CASSPDRQYGYTF TRBV7-6 - TRBJ1-2 13 TRBD1
CASSLYTDTQYF TRBV7-6 - TRBJ2-3 12 -
CSVNPGLINYGYTF TRBV29-1 - TRBJ1-2 14 -
CASSPVRSTGELFF TRBV18 - TRBJ2-2 14 -
CASSPSTSGEETQYF TRBV5-5 - TRBJ2-5 15 TRBD2
CASSLGARDRGEKLFF TRBV5-1 - TRBJ1-4 16 TRBD1
CATSRLSVPGNSPLHF TRBV15 once TRBJ1-6 16 -
CASRQLAGSGNTIYF TRBV4-2 - TRBJ1-3 15 -
CASSLAGVGTSPTLYEQYF TRBV7-6 - TRBJ2-7 19 TRBD2
CASRPDVGGEQYF TRBV2 - TRBJ2-7 13 -
CASSPGLAGGTTSTDTQYF TRBV5-4 - TRBJ2-3 19 TRBD2
CASSLADRGTQYF TRBV7-2 few TRBJ2-5 13 -
CASSSTGGYGYTF TRBV7-9 few TRBJ1-2 13 TRBD1
CASSDLTGQYNEKLFF TRBV25-1 - TRBJ1-4 16 TRBD1
CASSHSSGAGGNNEQFF TRBV7-2 - TRBJ2-1 17 TRBD2
CASTQYPYSNQPQHF TRBV6-1 - TRBJ1-5 15 -
CASTWDSWGQNEQFF TRBV2 once TRBJ2-1 15 -
CASSQEMEVNSFMDTEAFF TRBV4-1 - TRBJ1-1 19 -
CASSLGGGERGAFF TRBV7-3 - TRBJ1-1 14 -
CATEAGQRQYF TRBV15 - TRBJ2-5 11 -
CATSSEGGSVNTEAFF TRBV15 - TRBJ1-1 16 TRBD1
CATRAGPGGGYTF TRBV28 once TRBJ1-2 13 -
CASSPGTGLKTQYF TRBV5-6 - TRBJ2-5 14 TRBD1
CASRPQGGNEQYF TRBV5-6 - TRBJ2-7 13 TRBD1
CASSIEAIQETQYF TRBV28 - TRBJ2-5 14 -
CASSMGTGGRDEQFF TRBV7-3 - TRBJ2-1 15 TRBD1
CASRTGTGVSGANVLTF TRBV2 few TRBJ2-6 17 -
CASSVDGGSYEQYF TRBV9 few TRBJ2-7 14 -
CASSLRAARSNQPQHF TRBV7-2 - TRBJ1-5 16 -
CASSTRDRGLMNTEAFF TRBV4-1 - TRBJ1-1 17 TRBD1
CASSSADRVKNIQYF TRBV5-4 - TRBJ2-4 15 TRBD1
CASSEGRGKGGREPQHF TRBV2 - TRBJ1-5 17 -
CASSPQGDGTDTQYF TRBV6-5 - TRBJ2-3 15 TRBD1
CSVEFWTETGNTIYF TRBV29-1 - TRBJ1-3 15 -
CATSRRGGSGGSAFFEQYF TRBV15 - TRBJ2-7 19 TRBD2
CASSLGTGTYEQYF TRBV7-6 - TRBJ2-7 14 -
CASSPGGWTDTQYF TRBV7-3 - TRBJ2-3 14 TRBD2
CASSLYSVGVDNSPLHF TRBV7-9 - TRBJ1-6 17 -
CASSSGQGAGDTQYF TRBV9 - TRBJ2-3 15 TRBD1
CASAVRIEDQPQHF TRBV2 - TRBJ1-5 14 -
CASRVGRDSVYTF TRBV2 - TRBJ1-2 13 -
CASSFGQGADTQYF TRBV5-4 - TRBJ2-3 14 TRBD1
CSVEEGTGASYGYTF TRBV29-1 - TRBJ1-2 15 TRBD1
CASSFGTLDQPQHF TRBV7-2 - TRBJ1-5 14 -
CASSIDGRRNTGELFF TRBV19 - TRBJ2-2 16 -
CASFGGSYNEQFF TRBV2 few TRBJ2-1 13 -
CASSGAGYSKGNEQFF TRBV9 - TRBJ2-1 16 -
CASSFWDFSDEQYF TRBV7-7 - TRBJ2-7 14 -
CASSPGTGASPLHF TRBV5-1 - TRBJ1-6 14 TRBD1
CASSYWDSVEAFF TRBV6-6 - TRBJ1-1 13 TRBD1
CASSLTGISGNTIYF TRBV27 - TRBJ1-3 15 -
CASSWILGGNEKLFF TRBV27 - TRBJ1-4 15 -
CASSYSRAENQPQHF TRBV6-5 - TRBJ1-5 15 -
CASSAVRDRDGYTF TRBV6-1 - TRBJ1-2 14 TRBD1